This TCR beta chain derives from a study of shared clonotypes between healthy human individuals. Trimming removed 6 bases from V and 8 bases from J, with 19 bases in between. Per germline, CDR1 KGHSH and CDR2 LQKENI. The CDR3 is 15 amino acids. The assay was immunoSEQ multiplex PCR, and TCRdb's table has in-frame clones only and misses some. The repertoire holds 700,000 or so clones, with roughly 70% as singletons. This TCR derives from a woman in her thirties in good health. Sequenced input: memory CD4+ T cells sorted from blood. Subset denoted: CD45RA-negative fraction. The J gene is TRBJ1-4, the V gene TRBV18; unclear D gene. The CDR3 DNA reads as TGTGCCAGCTCTCCCGAGGGTTTCCCCGGGGAAAAACTGTTTTTT. Amino acid sequence: CASSPEGFPGEKLFF.